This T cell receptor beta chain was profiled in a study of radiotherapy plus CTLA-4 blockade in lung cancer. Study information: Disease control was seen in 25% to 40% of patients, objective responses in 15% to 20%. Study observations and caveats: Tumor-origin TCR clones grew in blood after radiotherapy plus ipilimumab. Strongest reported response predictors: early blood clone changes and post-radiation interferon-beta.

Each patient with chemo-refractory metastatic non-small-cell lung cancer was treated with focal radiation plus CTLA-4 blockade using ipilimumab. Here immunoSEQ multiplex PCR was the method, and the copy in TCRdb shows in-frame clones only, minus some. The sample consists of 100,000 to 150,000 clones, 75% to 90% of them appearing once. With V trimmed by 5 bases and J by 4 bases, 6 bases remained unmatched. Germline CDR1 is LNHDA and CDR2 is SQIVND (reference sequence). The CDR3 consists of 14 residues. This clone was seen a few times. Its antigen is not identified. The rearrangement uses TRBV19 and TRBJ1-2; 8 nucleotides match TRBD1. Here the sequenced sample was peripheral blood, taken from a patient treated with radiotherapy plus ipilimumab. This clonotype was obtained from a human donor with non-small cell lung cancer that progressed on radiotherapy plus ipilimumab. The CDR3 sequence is CASSAQGASYGYTF. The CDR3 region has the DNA TGTGCCAGTAGTGCCCAGGGGGCTAGCTATGGCTACACCTTC.